These 28 T cell receptor beta chains were sequenced from one sample in a study of T cells in women clearing cervical HPV infection. Using immunoSEQ multiplex PCR, the repertoire was profiled, and TCRdb retains in-frame clones only, with some absent. The table lists around 19,000 clones, with roughly a sixth in the top ten. Sequenced material: blood buffy coat. The receptors originated from a woman aged 18-69 years with a cervical HPV16 infection that either progressed to CIN3+ or cleared (not recorded which).

Comments on this clone: The read falls 3 residues short of the CDR3 end, and the missing part is taken from the germline J gene. The chain recombines TRBV7-9 with TRBJ1-4; 9 bases agree with TRBD1. The CDR3 extends over 15 amino acids. Per the germline V gene, CDR1 is SEHNR and CDR2 is FQNEAQ (reference sequence). The CDR3 spells CASSSPGTGSSPLFF. CDR3 DNA, as far as it was read: TGTGCCAGCAGCTCCCCCGGGACAGGGAGTTCACCA.

On this clone itself: Read sequence stops 3 residues before the CDR3 end, and the germline J gene provides the missing end. The chain links TRBV6-2 or TRBV6-3 to TRBJ2-1; 10 bases agree with TRBD1. Trimming at V came to 6 bases and at J to 5 bases, leaving 7 bases not matched to a gene. This CDR3 contains 15 residues. Per the germline V gene, CDR1 is MNHEY and CDR2 is SVGEGT. CDR3 amino acids: CASRSGTGVNNEQFF. CDR3 bases read: TGTGCCAGCAGATCGGGGACAGGGGTAAACAATGAG.

Points on this clone: The DNA ends 3 residues before the CDR3 does, and the rest of the CDR3 is filled in from the germline J gene. V is TRBV5-6 and J is TRBJ1-4; D is possibly TRBD1 (6 bases). The germline CDR1 and CDR2 sequences are SGHDT and YYEEEE. This CDR3 is 14 amino acids long. The DNA read from the CDR3 is TGTGCCAGCAGCTTGAACAGGGAAGGTTCACCA. This gives the protein CASSLNREGSP. The CDR3 in full is CASSLNREGSPLFF.

Of note for this clone: The read terminates 3 residues ahead of where the CDR3 ends, so the germline J gene completes it. This chain uses TRBV14 with TRBJ2-1, with TRBD2 matching over 10 bases. The CDR3 runs 15 residues. Germline V gene data show CDR1 as SGHDN and CDR2 as FVKESK. The V and J ends lost 5 bases and 8 bases, in that order; junction bases with no gene match: 9. CDR3 DNA, as far as it was read: TGTGCCAGCAGCTACAGCGGGGGGGCCTCCCATGAG. Translation: CASSYSGGASHE. The whole CDR3 sequence reads CASSYSGGASHEQFF. Based on the CDR3 plus reference TRBV14 and TRBJ2-1, the full variable domain is EAGVTQFPSHSVIEKGQTVTLRCDPISGHDNLYWYRRVMGKEIKFLLHFVKESKQDESGMPNNRFLAERTGGTYSTLKVQPAELEDSGVYFCASSYSGGASHEQFFGPGTRLTVL.

Details on this clone: The read comes to an end 3 residues before the CDR3 does, leaving the germline J gene to fill in the end. This chain joins TRBV20-1 and TRBJ2-1; 10 positions agree with TRBD2. The CDR3 covers 15 residues. Per the germline V gene, CDR1 is DFQATT and CDR2 is SNEGSKA (reference sequence). Trimming removed 0 bases from V and 7 bases from J; junction bases left unmatched: 6. The CDR3 DNA, read in part, is TGCAGTGCTAGAGATCTAGCGGGGGTCTATAATGAG. This sequence encodes CSARDLAGVYNE. The entire CDR3 protein reads CSARDLAGVYNEQFF.

Concerning this clone itself: The read ends 3 residues before the CDR3 terminus; that terminus is restored from the germline J gene. The chain links TRBV20-1 to TRBJ2-3; 11 nucleotides line up with TRBD2. The CDR3 is made up of 17 amino acids. V was pared by 3 bases and J by 0 bases, with 8 bases of the junction left unmatched. Germline CDR1 is DFQATT and CDR2 is SNEGSKA (reference sequence). The sequenced part of the CDR3 DNA is TGCAGTGCTAGGATTCTAGCGGGGGGATCTAGCACAGATACG. Amino acids: CSARILAGGSSTDT. The CDR3 as a whole reads CSARILAGGSSTDTQYF.

As regards this clone: Coverage ceases 3 residues before the CDR3 finishes, and the germline J gene fills in the end. The V and J genes are TRBV10-3 and TRBJ2-2; D may be TRBD1 (6 bases). Looked up from germline, CDR1 is ENHRY and CDR2 is SYGVKD. Trimming pared 2 bases from V and 1 base from J, leaving 11 bases between. CDR3 length equals 16 residues. The CDR3 DNA, read in part, is TGTGCCATCAGTGAGCATCCAGGGGTGAACACCGGGGAG. Protein sequence: CAISEHPGVNTGE. In full, the CDR3 is CAISEHPGVNTGELFF.

As regards this clone: Coverage ceases 3 residues before the CDR3 finishes, and the germline J gene fills in the end. Additional DNA sequences in this sample encode the identical CDR3. The chain is built from TRBV29-1 and TRBJ2-5, with 8 bases identical to TRBD2. V was clipped by 3 bases and J by 4 bases; unmatched bases: 4. Germline V CDR1 and CDR2: SQVTM, ANQGSEA. The CDR3 loop spans 13 amino acids. CDR3: CSVDRGGVETQYF. The covered CDR3 bases are TGCAGCGTTGACCGGGGGGGAGTAGAGACC.

Worth noting for this clone: Read coverage stops 3 residues before the CDR3 terminus; the germline J gene supplies the remainder. The chain uses TRBV18 and TRBJ2-7, with 7 nucleotides matching TRBD1. Germline V gene lookup returns CDR1 KGHSH and CDR2 LQKENI. After removal of 4 bases from V and 3 bases from J, the junction contained 9 bases not matched to a gene. This CDR3 comprises 15 residues. Partial CDR3 DNA: TGTGCCAGCTCACTCGACAGGGTCAGGTTCTACGAG. It codes for CASSLDRVRFYE. Given in full, the CDR3 is CASSLDRVRFYEQYF.

On this clone: The read halts 3 residues ahead of the CDR3 end, with the missing end drawn from the germline J gene. V usage is TRBV14 and J usage is TRBJ2-7; 7 bases match TRBD1. The V and J ends lost 1 base and 2 bases, in that order; junction bases with no gene match: 5. The CDR3 is 15 amino acids. Per the germline V gene, CDR1 is SGHDN and CDR2 is FVKESK. CDR3: CASSQATGFAYEQYF. CDR3 DNA, as far as it was read: TGTGCCAGCAGCCAAGCGACAGGGTTCGCCTACGAG.

Points on this clone: Sequencing ends 3 residues short of the CDR3 end; the germline J gene provides the rest. J is TRBJ1-1 and V is TRBV19; TRBD1 might be the D (6 bases). This CDR3 is built from 15 residues. Germline V gene sequence: CDR1 LNHDA, CDR2 SQIVND (reference sequence). The part of the CDR3 DNA that was read is TGTGCCAGTCGTGGGACACACACACTATCTGAGACA. Its protein product is CASRGTHTLSET. The whole CDR3 region reads CASRGTHTLSETAFF.

In regard to this clone: From the germline J gene comes the end of the CDR3, since the read stops 3 residues before it. This chain uses TRBV10-1 with TRBJ2-1; 9 bases line up with TRBD2. The germline gives CDR1 WNHNN, CDR2 SYGVQD (reference sequence). Trimming removed 6 bases from V and 3 bases from J; junction bases left unmatched: 15. The CDR3 is made up of 18 amino acids. The CDR3 reads CASRPPPVAGEGYNEQFF. The part of the CDR3 DNA that was read is TGCGCCAGCAGGCCTCCACCAGTAGCGGGGGAGGGCTACAATGAG.

As to this clone: Coverage ceases 3 residues before the CDR3 finishes, and the germline J gene fills in the end. The chain uses TRBV7-4 and TRBJ2-5, with 8 bases fitting TRBD2. The CDR3 length is 15 residues. Germline V CDR1 and CDR2: SGHVT, SQSDAQ. The junction had 9 bases not matched to a gene; V was cut back by 5 bases and J by 4 bases. CDR3 in amino acids: CASSALAGGRETQYF. The DNA read from the CDR3 is TGTGCCAGCAGCGCCCTCGCGGGGGGAAGAGAGACC.

Comments on this clone: The read is 3 residues too short to cover the CDR3 end, so that end is filled in from the germline J gene. The rearrangement joins TRBV12-3 or TRBV12-4 to TRBJ1-1; the D gene is possibly TRBD1 (5 bases). V was trimmed by 7 bases and J by 5 bases, leaving 20 bases between them. This CDR3 spans 15 amino acids. The CDR3: CASNKGPLGGTEAFF. Partial CDR3 DNA: TGTGCCAGCAACAAAGGCCCCCTTGGGGGGACTGAA.

About this clone: The read ends 3 residues early relative to the CDR3; the germline J gene fills the gap. The gene calls are TRBV19 and TRBJ1-2; 8 nucleotides align to TRBD1. The CDR3 is 14 amino acids. Trimming at V came to 4 bases and at J to 6 bases, leaving 7 bases not matched to a gene. Germline lookup yields CDR1 LNHDA and CDR2 SQIVND (reference sequence). The CDR3 region is CASSNRDRLNGYTF. The CDR3 DNA, read in part, is TGTGCCAGTAGTAACCGGGACAGGTTGAATGGC.

Worth noting for this clone: Sequencing ends 3 residues short of the CDR3 end; the germline J gene provides the rest. The V call is TRBV5-1, the J call TRBJ2-3, with D possibly TRBD2 on 6 matching bases. CDR1 is SGHRS and CDR2 is YFSETQ in the germline V gene. The CDR3 is 16 amino acids. CDR3 DNA, as far as it was read: TGCGCCAGCAGCTTGGGGGGGGTACCGTACCAAGAGACG. Its protein is CASSLGGVPYQET. The whole CDR3 region reads CASSLGGVPYQETQYF.

As concerns this clone: The sequenced fragment ends 3 residues before the CDR3 boundary, so the rest is inferred from the germline J gene. V usage is TRBV6-2 or TRBV6-3 and J usage is TRBJ1-2; 7 bases map to TRBD1. The CDR3 extends over 14 amino acids. Germline lookup yields CDR1 MNHEY and CDR2 SVGEGT. The CDR3 bases that were read are TGTGCCAGCGAAACAGGGGCCTTCGACAATGAC. It translates to CASETGAFDND. The whole CDR3 region reads CASETGAFDNDYTF.

As to this clone: The CDR3 is cut off 3 residues early in the read; its end comes from the germline J gene. This chain connects TRBV5-1 to TRBJ2-5, with D perhaps matching TRBD1 (5 bases). Germline CDR1 and CDR2: SGHRS and YFSETQ. V was trimmed by 2 bases and J by 2 bases, leaving 13 bases between them. The CDR3 runs to 15 residues. CDR3 residues: CASSFRAGQQETQYF. Partial CDR3 DNA: TGCGCCAGCAGCTTCCGGGCAGGACAACAAGAGACC. The full variable domain, rest sourced from reference TRBV5-1 and TRBJ2-5, is KAGVTQTPRYLIKTRGQQVTLSCSPISGHRSVSWYQQTPGQGLQFLFEYFSETQRNKGNFPGRFSGRQFSNSRSEMNVSTLELGDSALYLCASSFRAGQQETQYFGPGTRLLVL.

As to this clone: Read coverage stops 3 residues before the CDR3 terminus; the germline J gene supplies the remainder. The chain joins TRBV14 to TRBJ2-7; possibly TRBD2 for D (6 bases). The CDR3 has 15 amino acids. CDR1 is SGHDN and CDR2 is FVKESK in the germline V gene. V shed 6 bases and J shed 0 bases, with 15 bases lying between them. The DNA read from the CDR3 is TGTGCCAGCAGATTAAGCCGGAGGGGCTCCTACGAG. Translation gives CASRLSRRGSYE. The full CDR3 reads CASRLSRRGSYEQYF.

With regard to this clone: The read terminates 3 residues before the CDR3 end, so the remaining end is supplied by the germline J gene. V gene TRBV18 combines with J gene TRBJ1-2; TRBD1 agrees at 7 bases. Germline trimming cut 3 bases from V and 1 base from J; bases unmatched to any gene: 14. From germline, CDR1 is KGHSH and CDR2 LQKENI. The CDR3 totals 18 residues. The sequenced CDR3 bases are TGTGCCAGCTCACCTATTCCCCTCGGGACAGATATTAACTATGGC. Protein: CASSPIPLGTDINYG. Given in full, the CDR3 is CASSPIPLGTDINYGYTF. The variable domain in full, with the rest retrieved from reference TRBV18 and TRBJ1-2, is NAGVMQNPRHLVRRRGQEARLRCSPMKGHSHVYWYRQLPEEGLKFMVYLQKENIIDESGMPKERFSAEFPKEGPSILRIQQVVRGDSAAYFCASSPIPLGTDINYGYTFGSGTRLTVV.

For this clone: The read falls 3 residues short of the CDR3 end, and the missing part is taken from the germline J gene. V and J are TRBV7-2 and TRBJ2-5; D remains ambiguous. Trimming removed 2 bases at V and 1 base at J, with 11 bases between. CDR3 size: 15 residues. The germline CDR1 and CDR2 sequences are SGHTA and FQGNSA. The CDR3 sequence: CASSLWSGSQETQYF. CDR3 bases read: TGTGCCAGCAGCTTATGGTCCGGGTCCCAAGAGACC.

The sequenced part of the CDR3 DNA is TGCAGTGCCCGACCGGGACAGGGATATGGCAATGAG. This gives the protein CSARPGQGYGNE. The entire CDR3 protein reads CSARPGQGYGNEQFF. The V gene is TRBV20-1, the J gene TRBJ2-1; 9 bases line up with TRBD1. The read gets to within 3 residues of the CDR3 end, and the germline J gene fills in the rest. The CDR3 consists of 15 residues. Trimming took 6 bases from V and 6 from J; bases not matched to a gene: 12. CDR1 and CDR2 from the germline V gene are DFQATT and SNEGSKA (reference sequence).

Concerning this clone itself: The CDR3 goes on 3 residues after the read ends, and that part is filled in from the germline J gene. The V and J genes are TRBV19 and TRBJ1-1; tentative D call: TRBD1 (6 bases). The germline V gene encodes CDR1 LNHDA and CDR2 SQIVND (reference sequence). Trimming shortened V by 5 bases and J by 3 bases, and 13 bases separated the two germline ends. The CDR3 totals 14 residues. The CDR3 here is CASSAQGGDTEAFF. The DNA read from the CDR3 is TGTGCCAGTAGTGCACAGGGAGGGGACACTGAA.

About this clone itself: The read comes to an end 3 residues before the CDR3 does, leaving the germline J gene to fill in the end. The chain carries TRBV20-1 and TRBJ2-7; D gene ambiguous. Germline V CDR1 and CDR2: DFQATT, SNEGSKA (reference sequence). The CDR3 consists of 16 residues. Trimming stripped 4 bases from V and 3 bases from J, with 22 bases between. CDR3 DNA (partial): TGCAGTGCTACCATATGGGCAGGAGACAAAGACTACGAG. This translates into CSATIWAGDKDYE. In full, the CDR3 reads CSATIWAGDKDYEQYF.

In the case of this clone: The read stops 3 residues short of the end of the CDR3; the missing end is completed from the germline J gene. The genes are TRBV20-1 and TRBJ2-5, with a possible D match to TRBD1 (6 bases). This CDR3 region has 17 residues. Germline V gene lookup returns CDR1 DFQATT and CDR2 SNEGSKA (reference sequence). V gave up 4 bases and J gave up 2 bases, with 23 bases separating them. This CDR3 is CSAIPVPGQLSQETQYF. CDR3 bases read: TGCAGTGCTATCCCAGTTCCGGGACAACTTTCTCAAGAGACC.

Concerning this clone: The CDR3 end is not reached by the read, which stops 3 residues before it; the germline J gene fills it in. The V call is TRBV13, the J call TRBJ2-1, with 13 positions matching TRBD2. The V gene end was trimmed by 5 bases and the J gene end by 8 bases; junction bases not matched to a gene: 6. The CDR3 loop spans 15 amino acids. The germline gives CDR1 PRHDT, CDR2 FYEKMQ (reference sequence). The CDR3 spells CASSARTSGGHEQFF. The CDR3 bases that were read are TGTGCCAGCAGCGCACGGACTAGCGGGGGACATGAG.

Notes on this clone: The read ends 3 residues before the CDR3 terminus; that terminus is restored from the germline J gene. The chain is built from TRBV20-1 and TRBJ2-3; 14 bases match TRBD2. Germline V CDR1 and CDR2: DFQATT, SNEGSKA (reference sequence). J was trimmed by 3 bases and V by 6 bases; bases with no gene match: 8. This CDR3 contains 16 residues. The CDR3 loop is CSARRLAGGRTDTQYF. The CDR3 DNA, read in part, is TGCAGTGCCCGGCGACTAGCGGGGGGGCGAACAGATACG.

Turning to this clone: The CDR3 is cut off 3 residues early in the read; its end comes from the germline J gene. The gene calls are TRBV19 and TRBJ2-6; D may be TRBD1 (5 bases). Trimming took 7 bases from V and 4 from J, leaving 11 bases between them. The CDR3 runs to 14 residues. Germline assignment: CDR1 LNHDA and CDR2 SQIVND (reference sequence). The covered CDR3 bases are TGTGCCAGTACGGAACAGGCCGGGGCCAACGTC. It codes for CASTEQAGANV. In full, the CDR3 is CASTEQAGANVLTF.